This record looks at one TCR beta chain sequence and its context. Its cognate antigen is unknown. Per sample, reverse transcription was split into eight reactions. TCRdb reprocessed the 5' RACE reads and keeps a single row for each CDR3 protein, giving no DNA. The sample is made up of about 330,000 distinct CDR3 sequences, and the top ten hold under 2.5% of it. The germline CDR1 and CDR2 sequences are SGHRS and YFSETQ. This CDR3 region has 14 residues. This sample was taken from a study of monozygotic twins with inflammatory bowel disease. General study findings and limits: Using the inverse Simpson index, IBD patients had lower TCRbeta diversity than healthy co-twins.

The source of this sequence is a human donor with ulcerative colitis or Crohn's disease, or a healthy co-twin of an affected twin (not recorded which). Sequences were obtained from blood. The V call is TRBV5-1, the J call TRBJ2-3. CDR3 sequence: CASSPPTAKDTQYF.